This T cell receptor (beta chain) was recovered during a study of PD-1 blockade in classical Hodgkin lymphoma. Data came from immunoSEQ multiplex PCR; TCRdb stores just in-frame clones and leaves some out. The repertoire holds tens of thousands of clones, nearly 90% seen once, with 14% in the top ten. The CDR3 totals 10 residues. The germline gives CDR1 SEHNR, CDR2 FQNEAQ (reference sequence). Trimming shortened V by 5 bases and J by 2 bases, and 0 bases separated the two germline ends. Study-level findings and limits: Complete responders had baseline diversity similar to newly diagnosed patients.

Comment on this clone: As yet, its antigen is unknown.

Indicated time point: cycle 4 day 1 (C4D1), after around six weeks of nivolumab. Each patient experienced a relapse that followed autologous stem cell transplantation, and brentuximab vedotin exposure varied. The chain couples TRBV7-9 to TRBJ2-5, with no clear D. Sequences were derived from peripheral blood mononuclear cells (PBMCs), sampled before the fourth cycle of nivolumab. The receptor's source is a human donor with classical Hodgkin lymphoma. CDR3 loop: CASSQETQYF. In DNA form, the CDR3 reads TGTGCCAGCAGCCAAGAGACCCAGTACTTC.